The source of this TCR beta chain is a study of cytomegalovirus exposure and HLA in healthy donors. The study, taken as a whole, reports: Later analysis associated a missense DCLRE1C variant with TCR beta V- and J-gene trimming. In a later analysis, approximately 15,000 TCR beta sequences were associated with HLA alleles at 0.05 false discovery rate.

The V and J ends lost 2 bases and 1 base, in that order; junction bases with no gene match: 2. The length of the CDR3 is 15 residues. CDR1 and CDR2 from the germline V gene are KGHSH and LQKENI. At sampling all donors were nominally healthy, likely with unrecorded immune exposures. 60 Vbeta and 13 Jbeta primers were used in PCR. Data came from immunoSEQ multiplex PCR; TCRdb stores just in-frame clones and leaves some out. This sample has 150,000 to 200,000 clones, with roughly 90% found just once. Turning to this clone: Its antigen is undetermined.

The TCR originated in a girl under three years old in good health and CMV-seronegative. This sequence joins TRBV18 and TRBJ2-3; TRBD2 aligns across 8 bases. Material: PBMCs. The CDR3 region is CASSPSGLGTDTQYF. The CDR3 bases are TGTGCCAGCTCACCATCGGGACTAGGCACAGATACGCAGTATTTT.